The 18 T cell receptor beta chains in this list originate from one sample, sequenced in a study of cytomegalovirus exposure and HLA in healthy donors. The PCR made use of 60 Vbeta and 13 Jbeta primers. Here immunoSEQ multiplex PCR was the method, and the copy in TCRdb shows in-frame clones only, minus some. The sample carries 150,000 to 200,000 clones, less than 85% recorded once. The sequenced sample was PBMCs. The receptors here all came from a male donor in good health and CMV-seronegative.

This chain links TRBV6-1 with TRBJ2-3; 9 bases are a match to TRBD1. This CDR3 region has 15 residues. After removal of 4 bases from V and 7 bases from J, the junction contained 9 bases not matched to a gene. CDR1 and CDR2 from the germline V gene are MNHNS and SASEGT. CDR3 sequence: CASSGSGQGMNTQYF. Here the CDR3 DNA reads TGTGCCAGCAGTGGGTCGGGACAGGGCATGAATACGCAGTATTTT.

This clone showed up just a few times. The V call is TRBV6-4, the J call TRBJ2-3; D perhaps matches TRBD2 (6 bases). Trimming pared 5 bases from V and 0 bases from J, leaving 6 bases between. The CDR3 runs 13 residues. The germline V gene encodes CDR1 MRHNA and CDR2 SNTAGT. The CDR3 nucleotides read TGTGCCAGCAGTAGCGGGAGCACAGATACGCAGTATTTT. It encodes CASSSGSTDTQYF.

The J gene is TRBJ2-5, the V gene TRBV2; possible D gene TRBD1, 5 bases. Per the germline V gene, CDR1 is SNHLY and CDR2 is FYNNEI. V lost 7 bases and J 5 bases, leaving 17 bases between the germline ends. The CDR3 contains 14 residues. CDR3 nucleotides: TGTGCCAGCATGACAGTCCCGAAAGGGGAGACCCAGTACTTC. This codes for CASMTVPKGETQYF.

J is TRBJ2-3 and V is TRBV5-4; no definite D call. Trimming left V 0 bases short and J 0 bases short, with 5 bases between. This CDR3 spans 14 amino acids. Germline V gene lookup returns CDR1 SGHNT and CDR2 YYREEE (reference sequence). CDR3 coding DNA: TGTGCCAGCAGCTTGGCGAGCAGCACAGATACGCAGTATTTT. Translated, it gives CASSLASSTDTQYF.

J is TRBJ2-3 and V is TRBV29-1; 14 nucleotides match TRBD2. Trimming at V came to 7 bases and at J to 1 base, leaving 4 bases not matched to a gene. CDR1 and CDR2 from the germline V gene are SQVTM and ANQGSEA. The CDR3 sequence is 15 residues long. The CDR3 DNA reads TGCAGCGCCGGGACTAGCGGGAGTGGCACAGATACGCAGTATTTT. This gives the protein CSAGTSGSGTDTQYF.

The V and J genes are TRBV15 and TRBJ2-1, with TRBD1 matching over 7 bases. The CDR3 totals 15 residues. Germline-derived CDR1 and CDR2 are LNHNV and YYDKDF (reference sequence). J gave up 4 bases and V 2 bases, and 5 bases lay outside the gene matches. CDR3 residues: CATSRRQGEYNEQFF. CDR3 bases: TGTGCCACCAGCAGACGGCAGGGGGAATACAATGAGCAGTTCTTC. Full variable domain (missing parts from reference TRBV15 and TRBJ2-1): DAMVIQNPRYQVTQFGKPVTLSCSQTLNHNVMYWYQQKSSQAPKLLFHYYDKDFNNEADTPDNFQSRRPNTSFCFLDIRSPGLGDTAMYLCATSRRQGEYNEQFFGPGTRLTVL.

The V call is TRBV6-5, the J call TRBJ1-1; possible D gene TRBD1, 5 bases. Germline V gene data show CDR1 as MNHEY and CDR2 as SVGAGI. V lost 6 bases and J 2 bases, leaving 10 bases between the germline ends. The CDR3 is 13 residues long. The DNA for the CDR3 is TGTGCCAGCAGCACCGGGGGAAACACTGAAGCTTTCTTT. It is translated as CASSTGGNTEAFF.

This clone has only a few counts. DNA of the CDR3: TGTGCCAGCAGCTTAGACGGGAGTTTCTCCTACAATGAGCAGTTCTTC. Translating it yields CASSLDGSFSYNEQFF. The chain joins TRBV7-6 to TRBJ2-1; D might be TRBD2 (6 bases). The CDR3 extends over 16 amino acids. V gave up 1 base and J gave up 0 bases, with 10 bases separating them. CDR1 is SGHVS and CDR2 is FNYEAQ in the germline V gene.

This chain joins TRBV6-5 and TRBJ2-7, with TRBD1 identical over 8 bases. Per the germline V gene, CDR1 is MNHEY and CDR2 is SVGAGI. J was trimmed by 3 bases and V by 5 bases; bases with no gene match: 6. The CDR3 is made up of 14 amino acids. The CDR3: CASSLGTGGYEQYF. As DNA, the CDR3 is TGTGCCAGCAGTCTCGGGACAGGCGGCTACGAGCAGTACTTC.

This clone turned up a few times. The V call is TRBV10-3, the J call TRBJ1-6, with 10 bases fitting TRBD1. Germline V gives CDR1 ENHRY, CDR2 SYGVKD. Trimming took 2 bases from V and 9 from J; bases not matched to a gene: 1. The CDR3 loop spans 14 amino acids. The CDR3 loop is CAISERTGGSPLHF. In nucleotides, the CDR3 is TGTGCCATCAGTGAGAGGACAGGGGGTTCACCCCTCCACTTT.

Remarks on this clone: The same CDR3 is also encoded by other DNA sequences in this sample. The J gene is TRBJ1-1, the V gene TRBV27; 7 bases fit TRBD1. Germline assignment: CDR1 MNHEY and CDR2 SMNVEV (reference sequence). The CDR3 runs to 14 residues. V lost 8 bases to trimming and J lost 5 bases; unmatched junction nucleotides: 11. The CDR3 loop is CASGRQGKNTEAFF. DNA for the CDR3: TGTGCCAGCGGACGACAGGGAAAGAATACTGAAGCTTTCTTT.

The J gene is TRBJ2-1, the V gene TRBV10-3; weak D call: TRBD2 (5 bases). Germline-derived CDR1 and CDR2 are ENHRY and SYGVKD. The CDR3 spans 19 residues. The ends were cut back, 2 bases at V and 0 bases at J, with 20 bases in the middle. The CDR3 region is CAISEVWGGRGSSYNEQFF. CDR3 nucleotide sequence: TGTGCCATCAGTGAGGTTTGGGGTGGGAGAGGAAGCTCCTACAATGAGCAGTTCTTC.

This clone showed up just a few times. The J gene is TRBJ2-7, the V gene TRBV9; D is unresolved. Germline V gives CDR1 SGDLS, CDR2 YYNGEE. The CDR3 has 11 amino acids. V was clipped by 0 bases and J by 4 bases, with 2 bases between them. The CDR3 DNA reads as TGTGCCAGCAGCGTAGTATACGAGCAGTACTTC. Translated, it gives CASSVVYEQYF.

This chain links TRBV6-5 with TRBJ1-1, with 9 bases matching TRBD1. CDR1 and CDR2 (germline): MNHEY, SVGAGI. This CDR3 has 12 amino acids. V dropped 6 bases and J dropped 9; count of bases not matched to a gene: 5. Here the CDR3 reads CASSRNRGQAFF. The CDR3 DNA reads TGTGCCAGCAGCCGTAACAGGGGGCAAGCTTTCTTT.

The chain joins TRBV19 to TRBJ1-1; 10 bases match TRBD1. This CDR3 region has 16 residues. The V gene end was trimmed by 6 bases and the J gene end by 4 bases; junction bases not matched to a gene: 11. CDR1 and CDR2 (germline): LNHDA, SQIVND (reference sequence). CDR3 amino acids: CASRRGTGVLGTEAFF. In nucleotides, the CDR3 is TGTGCCAGTAGAAGAGGGACAGGGGTTCTTGGCACTGAAGCTTTCTTT.

The V call is TRBV7-2, the J call TRBJ1-3, with TRBD1 matching 9 bases. This CDR3 region has 16 residues. V trimming: 5 bases; J trimming: 4 bases; junction bases outside the gene matches: 9. CDR1 SGHTA and CDR2 FQGNSA come from the germline V gene. CDR3 in amino acids: CASSPRTGGAGNTIYF. In DNA form, the CDR3 reads TGTGCCAGCAGCCCGAGAACAGGGGGCGCAGGAAACACCATATATTTT.

In DNA, the CDR3 is TGTGCCAGCAGCTTACCTAGCGGGAGCACAGATACGCAGTATTTT. Protein product: CASSLPSGSTDTQYF. The V gene is TRBV13, the J gene TRBJ2-3; 8 bases agree with TRBD2. The CDR3 runs 15 residues. From germline, CDR1 is PRHDT and CDR2 FYEKMQ (reference sequence). V was clipped by 2 bases and J by 0 bases; unmatched bases: 1.

The chain is built from TRBV7-9 and TRBJ1-2; D is undetermined. Germline V gives CDR1 SEHNR, CDR2 FQNEAQ (reference sequence). The length of the CDR3 is 13 residues. V was shortened by 0 bases and J by 8 bases, with 10 bases between the two germline ends. In DNA, the CDR3 is TGTGCCAGCAGCTTAGCTACGACTGGGGGCTACACCTTC. Protein sequence: CASSLATTGGYTF.